The source of this TCR beta chain is a study of cytomegalovirus exposure and HLA in healthy donors. This PCR relied on a set of 60 Vbeta primers and 13 Jbeta primers. TCRdb's copy holds only in-frame clones and misses some; the assay was immunoSEQ multiplex PCR. This table holds roughly 180,000 clones, around 79% found once. Trimming removed 2 bases from V and 1 base from J, with 6 bases in between. Germline lookup yields CDR1 MNHNS and CDR2 SASEGT. The CDR3 has 14 residues. The chain joins TRBV6-1 to TRBJ1-5; tentative D call: TRBD1 (6 bases). The sample comprised PBMCs. This receptor was taken from a girl under 18 in good health and CMV-seropositive. The CDR3 loop is CASSEQGSNQPQHF. CDR3 bases: TGTGCCAGCAGTGAACAGGGGAGCAATCAGCCCCAGCATTTT.